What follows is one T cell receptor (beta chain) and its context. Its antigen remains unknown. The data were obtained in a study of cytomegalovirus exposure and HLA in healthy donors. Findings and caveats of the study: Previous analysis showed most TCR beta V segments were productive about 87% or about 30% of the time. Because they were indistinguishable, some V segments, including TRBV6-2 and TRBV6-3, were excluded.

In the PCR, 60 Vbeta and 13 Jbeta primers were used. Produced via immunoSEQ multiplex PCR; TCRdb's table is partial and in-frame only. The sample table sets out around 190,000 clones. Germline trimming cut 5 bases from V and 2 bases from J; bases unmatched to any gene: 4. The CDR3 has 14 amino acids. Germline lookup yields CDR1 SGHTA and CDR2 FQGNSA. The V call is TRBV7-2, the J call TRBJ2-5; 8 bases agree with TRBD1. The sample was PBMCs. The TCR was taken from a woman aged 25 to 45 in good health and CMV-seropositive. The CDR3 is CASSTGQGQETQYF. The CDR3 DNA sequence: TGTGCCAGCAGCACCGGACAGGGACAAGAGACCCAGTACTTC.